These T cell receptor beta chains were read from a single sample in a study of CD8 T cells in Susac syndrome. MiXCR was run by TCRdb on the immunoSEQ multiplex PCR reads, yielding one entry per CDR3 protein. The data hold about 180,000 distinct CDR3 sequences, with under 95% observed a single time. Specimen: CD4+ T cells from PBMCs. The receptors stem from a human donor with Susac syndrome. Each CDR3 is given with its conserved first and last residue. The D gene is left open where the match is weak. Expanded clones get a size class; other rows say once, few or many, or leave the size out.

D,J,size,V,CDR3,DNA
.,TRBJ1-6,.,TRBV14,CASNQDPSPLHF,TGTGCCAGCAACCAAGACCCCTCGCCCCTCCACTTT
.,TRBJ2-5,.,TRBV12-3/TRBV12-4,CASCYRNQETQYF,TGTGCCAGCTGTTACAGAAACCAAGAGACCCAGTACTTC
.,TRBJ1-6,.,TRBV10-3,CAISAKGDNSPLHF,TGTGCCATCAGTGCAAAGGGTGATAATTCACCCCTCCACTTT
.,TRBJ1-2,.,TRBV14,CASSPTRYYGYTF,TGTGCCAGCAGCCCGACCAGGTACTATGGCTACACCTTC
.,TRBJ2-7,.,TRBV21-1,CASTTGAHEYF,TGTGCCAGCACCACAGGGGCTCACGAGTACTTC
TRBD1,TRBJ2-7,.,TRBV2,CASSLTGTASEQYF,TGTGCCAGCAGTCTGACCGGGACAGCTTCAGAGCAGTACTTC
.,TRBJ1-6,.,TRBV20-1,CSARDSGRGNSPLHF,TGCAGTGCTAGAGATTCGGGCCGCGGGAATTCACCCCTCCACTTT
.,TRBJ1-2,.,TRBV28,CASSPADSRGRAGYTF,TGTGCCAGCAGTCCCGCCGACAGCAGAGGACGGGCGGGCTACACCTTC
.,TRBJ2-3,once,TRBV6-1,CASSSTRWAGTDTQYF,TGTGCCAGCAGTAGCACGCGGTGGGCTGGCACAGATACGCAGTATTTT
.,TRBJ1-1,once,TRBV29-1,CSVFHRQNTEAFF,TGCAGCGTTTTTCACAGACAGAACACTGAAGCTTTCTTT
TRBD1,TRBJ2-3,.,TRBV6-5,CASRRGQDTDTQYF,TGTGCCAGCAGACGGGGACAGGACACAGATACGCAGTATTTT
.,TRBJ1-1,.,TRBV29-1,CSVQNTEAFF,TGCAGCGTTCAGAACACTGAAGCTTTCTTT
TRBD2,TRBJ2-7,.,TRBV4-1,CASSQEGSGGAYEQYF,TGCGCCAGCAGCCAAGAGGGGAGCGGGGGGGCATACGAGCAGTACTTC
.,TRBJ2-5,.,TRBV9,CASSGPVETQYF,TGTGCCAGCAGCGGACCCGTAGAGACCCAGTACTTC
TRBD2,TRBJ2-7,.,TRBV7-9,CASSLWEGEQYF,TGTGCCAGCAGCTTATGGGAGGGGGAGCAGTACTTC
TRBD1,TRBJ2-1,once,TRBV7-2,CASSANTGGITYNEQFF,TGTGCCAGCAGCGCCAACACAGGGGGCATTACCTACAATGAGCAGTTCTTC
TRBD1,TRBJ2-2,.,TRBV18,CASSPGTVSTGELFF,TGTGCCAGCTCACCAGGGACAGTGAGCACCGGGGAGCTGTTTTTT
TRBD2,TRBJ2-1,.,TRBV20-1,CSAARGLDIEQFF,TGCAGTGCAGCTCGCGGACTAGATATTGAGCAGTTCTTC
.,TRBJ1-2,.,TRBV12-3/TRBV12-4,CASSQQIWGAKGYTF,TGTGCCAGCAGTCAGCAGATTTGGGGTGCAAAGGGCTACACCTTC
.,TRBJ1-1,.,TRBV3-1,CASSQGSKNTEAFF,TGTGCCAGCAGCCAAGGGAGTAAAAACACTGAAGCTTTCTTT
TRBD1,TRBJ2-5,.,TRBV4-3,CASSQDTRDSKETQYF,TGCGCCAGCAGCCAAGACACCCGGGACAGCAAAGAGACCCAGTACTTC
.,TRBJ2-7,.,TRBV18,CASSPPSYSYEQYF,TGTGCCAGCTCACCCCCAAGTTACTCCTACGAGCAGTACTTC
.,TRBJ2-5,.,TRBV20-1,CSAREASGEGETQYF,TGCAGTGCTAGAGAGGCCTCAGGGGAAGGAGAGACCCAGTACTTC
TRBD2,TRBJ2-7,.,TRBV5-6,CASTTLAGAVYEQYF,TGTGCCAGCACGACCTTAGCGGGGGCGGTCTACGAGCAGTACTTC
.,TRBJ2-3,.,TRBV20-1,CSAREGTAKDTQYF,TGCAGTGCTAGGGAAGGGACGGCTAAAGATACGCAGTATTTT
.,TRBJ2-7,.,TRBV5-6,CASSRSSTRGQYF,TGTGCCAGCAGCCGCTCCTCCACTCGGGGGCAGTACTTC
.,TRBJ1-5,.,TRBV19,CASRQTGYNQPQHF,TGTGCCAGTAGGCAAACAGGATACAATCAGCCCCAGCATTTT
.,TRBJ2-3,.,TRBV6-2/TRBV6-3,CASRPTSSSGTQYF,TGTGCCAGCAGGCCAACTAGCTCCTCCGGTACGCAGTATTTT
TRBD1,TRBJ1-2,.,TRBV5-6,CASSWRFAGGYGYTF,TGTGCCAGCAGCTGGCGATTTGCAGGGGGCTATGGCTACACCTTC
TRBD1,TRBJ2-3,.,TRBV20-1,CSARHRGRDTQYF,TGCAGTGCTAGACACAGGGGTAGAGATACGCAGTATTTT
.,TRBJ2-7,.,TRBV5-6,CASSLGGRAYEQYF,TGTGCCAGCAGCTTGGGAGGGAGAGCCTACGAGCAGTACTTC
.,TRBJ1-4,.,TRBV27,CASSFRRNEKLFF,TGTGCCAGCAGTTTTCGGCGGAACGAAAAACTGTTTTTT
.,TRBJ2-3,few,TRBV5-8,CASSFRDDSYF,TGTGCCAGCAGCTTCCGGGACGATTCATATTTT
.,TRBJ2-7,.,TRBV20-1,CSASRHGPGYEQYF,TGCAGTGCTAGTCGGCATGGACCCGGCTACGAGCAGTACTTC
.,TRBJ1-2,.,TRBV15,CATSRGDSRGGYTF,TGTGCCACCAGCAGAGGGGACTCCCGGGGTGGCTACACCTTC
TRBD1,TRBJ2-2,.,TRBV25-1,CASSAPGQGASTGELFF,TGTGCCAGCAGTGCACCGGGACAGGGGGCTTCCACCGGGGAGCTGTTTTTT
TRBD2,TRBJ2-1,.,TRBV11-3,CASSLVGGGATNEQFF,TGTGCCAGCAGCTTAGTAGGCGGGGGGGCCACAAATGAGCAGTTCTTC
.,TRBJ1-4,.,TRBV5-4,CASSLSSPGYEKLFF,TGTGCCAGCAGCTTGTCCTCGCCGGGTTATGAAAAACTGTTTTTT
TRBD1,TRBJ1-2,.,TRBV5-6,CASSLRRGRGYTF,TGTGCCAGCAGCTTACGCAGGGGGAGAGGCTACACCTTC
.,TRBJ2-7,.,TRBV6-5,CASSHPGSGSYEQYF,TGTGCCAGCAGTCATCCAGGGAGTGGATCCTACGAGCAGTACTTC
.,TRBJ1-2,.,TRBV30,CAWSTANIYGYTF,TGTGCCTGGAGTACGGCAAATATCTATGGCTACACCTTC
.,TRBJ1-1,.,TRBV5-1,CASSLDTSKNTEAFF,TGCGCCAGCAGCTTGGATACCAGCAAGAACACTGAAGCTTTCTTT
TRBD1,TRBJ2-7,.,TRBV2,CAIPTGTGAYEQYF,TGTGCCATTCCAACCGGGACAGGGGCCTACGAGCAGTACTTC
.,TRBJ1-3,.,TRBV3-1,CASSQAVIVSGNTIYF,TGTGCCAGCAGCCAAGCGGTCATAGTCTCTGGAAACACCATATATTTT
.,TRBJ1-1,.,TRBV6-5,CASRLPGNTEAFF,TGTGCCAGCAGACTACCAGGGAACACTGAAGCTTTCTTT
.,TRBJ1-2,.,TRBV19,CASRGPSVYYGYTF,TGTGCCAGTAGGGGACCCTCCGTATACTATGGCTACACCTTC
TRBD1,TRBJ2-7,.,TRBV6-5,CASSYWGQGAYEQYF,TGTGCCAGCAGTTACTGGGGACAGGGGGCCTACGAGCAGTACTTC
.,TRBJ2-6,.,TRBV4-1,CASSQDGGASGANVLTF,TGCGCCAGCAGCCAAGATGGCGGGGCCTCTGGGGCCAACGTCCTGACTTTC
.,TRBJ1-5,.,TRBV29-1,CSVGEQRNQPQHF,TGCAGCGTTGGGGAACAGCGCAATCAGCCCCAGCATTTT
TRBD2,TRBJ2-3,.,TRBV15,CATSRDPSRLADTQYF,TGTGCCACCAGCAGAGACCCGAGCCGACTAGCGGATACGCAGTATTTT
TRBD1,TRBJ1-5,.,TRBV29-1,CSVTTGAPNQPQHF,TGCAGCGTGACTACAGGGGCCCCGAATCAGCCCCAGCATTTT
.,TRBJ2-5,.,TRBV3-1,CASSQGRGKRQTQYF,TGTGCCAGCAGCCAAGGCCGGGGGAAAAGACAGACCCAGTACTTC
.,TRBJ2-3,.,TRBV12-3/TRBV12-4,CASSLRKAGPDTQYF,TGTGCCAGCAGTTTAAGGAAGGCGGGACCAGATACGCAGTATTTT
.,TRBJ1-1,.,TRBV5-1,CASSINQGMGTEAFF,TGCGCCAGCAGCATAAATCAGGGGATGGGGACTGAAGCTTTCTTT